This TCR beta chain was sequenced in a study of shared clonotypes between healthy human individuals. Study details: Donor ages ranged 18 to 49 years: a couple of women, a few men. Overall study findings and caveats: Several donors showed sharing of approximately 5% of naive CD4 clonotypes. Rarefaction revealed incomplete sorted-subset sequencing despite large depth.

Concerning this clone: The antigen remains unidentified.

The V end was cut by 4 bases, the J end by 3 bases, with 22 bases between. From germline, CDR1 is KGHSH and CDR2 LQKENI. CDR3 length: 17 residues. TCRdb's copy holds only in-frame clones and misses some; the assay was immunoSEQ multiplex PCR. The repertoire holds some 1,400,000 clones, approximately 96% seen once, with about 1.2% in the top ten. The source is a man aged 25 to 40 in good health. The sample consisted of naive CD4+ T cells sorted from blood. Subset here: CD45RA+ positively selected. The V gene is TRBV18, the J gene TRBJ2-7; tentative D call: TRBD2 (6 bases). The CDR3 spells CASSLILRGTGYYEQYF. The CDR3 bases are TGTGCCAGCTCACTTATTCTTCGCGGGACGGGCTACTACGAGCAGTACTTC. The variable domain in full, completed from reference TRBV18 and TRBJ2-7, reads NAGVMQNPRHLVRRRGQEARLRCSPMKGHSHVYWYRQLPEEGLKFMVYLQKENIIDESGMPKERFSAEFPKEGPSILRIQQVVRGDSAAYFCASSLILRGTGYYEQYFGPGTRLTVT.